This is a list of T cell receptor beta chains from one sample in a study of PD-L1 blockade in urothelial cancer. Repertoires were generated with immunoSEQ multiplex PCR, while TCRdb's copy carries only in-frame clones and drops some. The repertoire holds roughly 53,000 clones, with approximately 90% as singletons. The specimen was PBMCs, collected around atezolizumab (anti-PD-L1) treatment. The receptors here all came from a woman in her fifties or sixties with urothelial cancer. Each CDR3 is given with its conserved first and last residue. D genes are given only for firm matches. Size is stated for part of the rows, as once, few or many counts, or as a class when the clone is expanded.

d_call,v_call,clone_size,j_call,cdr3_nt,cdr3_aa
TRBD2,TRBV7-8,.,TRBJ2-7,TGTGCCAGCAGCATTGGACTAGCGGGAGCGACCTTCCACGAGCAGTACTTC,CASSIGLAGATFHEQYF
.,TRBV9,.,TRBJ1-2,TGTGCCAGCAGCGTAGCCCAGGCGTATGGCTACACCTTC,CASSVAQAYGYTF
.,TRBV11-2,few,TRBJ2-3,TGTGCCAGCAGCTTAGGGGGGGGGCTCGCAGATACGCAGTATTTT,CASSLGGGLADTQYF
.,TRBV5-4,.,TRBJ1-2,TGTGCCAGCAGCCCTATGAGACACAATACCTTTTATGGCTACACCTTC,CASSPMRHNTFYGYTF
TRBD1,TRBV7-9,.,TRBJ2-7,TGTGCCAGCAGCAGGGGACAGGGGTACTACGAGCAGTACTTC,CASSRGQGYYEQYF
.,TRBV18,once,TRBJ2-7,TGTGCCAGCTCACCCCCAGGCAGCTACGAGCAGTACTTC,CASSPPGSYEQYF
.,TRBV9,.,TRBJ2-2,TGTGCCAGCAGCGTAGCTACAGGGAGAACCGGGGAGCTGTTTTTT,CASSVATGRTGELFF
TRBD1,TRBV29-1,.,TRBJ1-2,TGCAGCGCAGGGGACAGGAGCTACTATGGCTACACCTTC,CSAGDRSYYGYTF
.,TRBV10-2,.,TRBJ2-7,TGCGCCAGCAGTGAGAGGGGGTCAGACGAGCAGTACTTC,CASSERGSDEQYF
.,TRBV11-2,.,TRBJ2-2,TGTGCCAGCAGCTTAGCCTACGGGATCGGGGAGCTGTTTTTT,CASSLAYGIGELFF
.,TRBV5-5,once,TRBJ1-2,TGTGCCAGCAGCTTCTCGGAGGGGTTATGGGGCTACACCTTC,CASSFSEGLWGYTF
TRBD1,TRBV10-3,.,TRBJ2-1,TGTGCCATCATGGACAGGGGGAATTACAATGAGCAGTTCTTC,CAIMDRGNYNEQFF
.,TRBV7-2,.,TRBJ2-5,TGTGCCAGCAGCTTAAGTAGCGGCGGGAACCAAGAGACCCAGTACTTC,CASSLSSGGNQETQYF
.,TRBV7-3,once,TRBJ2-1,TGTGCCAGCAGCTCGAACCCGCCTACAGAGGGAGGTGAGCAGTTCTTC,CASSSNPPTEGGEQFF
.,TRBV5-4,.,TRBJ2-5,TGTGCCAGCAGCTTGTTCAGGGGAGAGACCCAGTACTTC,CASSLFRGETQYF
.,TRBV21-1,.,TRBJ1-6,TGTGCCGGGCACGACAGGGGGCGGTCACCCCTCCACTTT,CAGHDRGRSPLHF
TRBD1,TRBV10-2,few,TRBJ1-4,TGCGCCAGCAGTCAACAGGGGGGCTGGGAAAAACTGTTTTTT,CASSQQGGWEKLFF
.,TRBV7-9,.,TRBJ2-4,TGTGCCAGCAGACCGGGTGGGGGGAACATTCAGTACTTC,CASRPGGGNIQYF
TRBD1,TRBV6-5,.,TRBJ2-7,TGTGCCAGCAGTTCGGGACAGGGGATCCACGAGCAGTACTTC,CASSSGQGIHEQYF
.,TRBV25-1,.,TRBJ1-2,TGTGCCAGCAGTGAATTGGTACGGGGAGATGGCTACACCTTC,CASSELVRGDGYTF
.,TRBV2,.,TRBJ1-2,TGTGCCAGCAGCGAGGAGCTGGGCTACACCTTC,CASSEELGYTF
.,TRBV7-2,.,TRBJ2-1,TGTGCCAGCAGCTCCGTCTCGGAGTACAATGAGCAGTTCTTC,CASSSVSEYNEQFF
.,TRBV27,once,TRBJ2-7,TGTGCCAGCAGTCTCGCGGCGTCCGGGACTCCCTCCTACGAGCAGTACTTC,CASSLAASGTPSYEQYF
TRBD1,TRBV29-1,.,TRBJ1-2,TGCAGCGTTCGGCAGGACAGGGGTCTTAACTATGGCTACACCTTC,CSVRQDRGLNYGYTF
.,TRBV29-1,.,TRBJ1-1,TGCAGCGTTGAGGGCGGCAGGGGGAACACTGAAGCTTTCTTT,CSVEGGRGNTEAFF
TRBD2,TRBV5-1,.,TRBJ2-7,TGCGCCAGCAGTTCCGGACTAGTTGGATCCTACGAGCAGTACTTC,CASSSGLVGSYEQYF
TRBD2,TRBV11-3,.,TRBJ2-1,TGTGCCAGCAGCCCCAGGGAGGGTGGTTTCGATGAGCAGTTCTTC,CASSPREGGFDEQFF
.,TRBV18,.,TRBJ1-1,TGTGCCAGCTCAGGAGAGGGCACTGAAGCTTTCTTT,CASSGEGTEAFF
TRBD1,TRBV28,.,TRBJ2-2,TGTGCCAGCAGTTCCGGACAGGGGGTTTTAGGGGAGCTGTTTTTT,CASSSGQGVLGELFF
TRBD2,TRBV7-2,.,TRBJ2-3,TGTGCCAGCAGCTTAGTATTCAGGGGACTAGCGGGGGGAGATACGCAGTATTTT,CASSLVFRGLAGGDTQYF
.,TRBV5-6,medium-sized,TRBJ2-7,TGTGCCAGCAGACTCGTCCGGGATGACACCTCCTACGAGCAGTACTTC,CASRLVRDDTSYEQYF
.,TRBV5-8,.,TRBJ2-3,TGTGCCAGCAGCTTGTCGCAGGGGTTCACAGATACGCAGTATTTT,CASSLSQGFTDTQYF
.,TRBV5-6,.,TRBJ2-7,TGTGCCAGCAGCTCCACAGGGCGGTTCTACGAGCAGTACTTC,CASSSTGRFYEQYF
.,TRBV7-9,.,TRBJ2-2,TGTGCCAGCAGCTCAACTTGGACCGGGGAGCTGTTTTTT,CASSSTWTGELFF
.,TRBV18,once,TRBJ2-3,TGTGCCAGCTCACCCAGGACCCTTAGGGGGTCCGGCACAGATACGCAGTATTTT,CASSPRTLRGSGTDTQYF
TRBD1,TRBV6-1,.,TRBJ1-5,TGTGCCAGCCGTGGGACAGGGGAGGTCCATAGCAATCAGCCCCAGCATTTT,CASRGTGEVHSNQPQHF